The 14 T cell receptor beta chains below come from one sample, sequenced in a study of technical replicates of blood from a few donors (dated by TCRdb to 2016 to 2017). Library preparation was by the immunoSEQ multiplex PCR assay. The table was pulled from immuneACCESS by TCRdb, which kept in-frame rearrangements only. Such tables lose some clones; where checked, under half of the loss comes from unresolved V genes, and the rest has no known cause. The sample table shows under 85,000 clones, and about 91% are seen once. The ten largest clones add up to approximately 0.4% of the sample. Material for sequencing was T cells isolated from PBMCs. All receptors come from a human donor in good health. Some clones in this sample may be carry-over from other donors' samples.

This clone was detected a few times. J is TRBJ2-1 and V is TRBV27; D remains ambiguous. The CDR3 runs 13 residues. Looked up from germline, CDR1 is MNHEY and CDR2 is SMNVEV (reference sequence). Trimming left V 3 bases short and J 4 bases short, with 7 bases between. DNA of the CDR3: TGTGCCAGCAGTTTTAGTAGTTACAATGAGCAGTTCTTC. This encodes CASSFSSYNEQFF.

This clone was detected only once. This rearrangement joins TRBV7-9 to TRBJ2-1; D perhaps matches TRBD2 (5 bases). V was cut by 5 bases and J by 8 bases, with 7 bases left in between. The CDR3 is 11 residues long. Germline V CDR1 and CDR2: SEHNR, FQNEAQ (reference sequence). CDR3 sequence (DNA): TGTGCCAGCAGCAAACTAGATGAGCAGTTCTTC. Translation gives CASSKLDEQFF.

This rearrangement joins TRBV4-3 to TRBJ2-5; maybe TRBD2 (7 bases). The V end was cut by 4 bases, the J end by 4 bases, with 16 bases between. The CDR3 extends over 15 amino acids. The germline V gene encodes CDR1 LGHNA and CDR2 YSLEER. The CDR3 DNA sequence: TGCGCCAGCAGCCGGGTAGAGGGGGAGGGAGAGACCCAGTACTTC. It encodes CASSRVEGEGETQYF.

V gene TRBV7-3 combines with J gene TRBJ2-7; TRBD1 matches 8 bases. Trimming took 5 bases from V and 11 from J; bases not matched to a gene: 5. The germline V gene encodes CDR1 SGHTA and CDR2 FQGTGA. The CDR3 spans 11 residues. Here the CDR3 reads CASSQHRGEYF. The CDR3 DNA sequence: TGTGCCAGCAGCCAACACAGGGGGGAGTACTTC.

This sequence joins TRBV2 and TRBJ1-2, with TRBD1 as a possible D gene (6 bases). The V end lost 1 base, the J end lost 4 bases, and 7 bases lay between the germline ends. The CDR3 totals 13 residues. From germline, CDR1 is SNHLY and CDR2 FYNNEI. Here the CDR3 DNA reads TGTGCCAGCAGTGAAGGCAGGGGCTATGGCTACACCTTC. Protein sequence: CASSEGRGYGYTF.

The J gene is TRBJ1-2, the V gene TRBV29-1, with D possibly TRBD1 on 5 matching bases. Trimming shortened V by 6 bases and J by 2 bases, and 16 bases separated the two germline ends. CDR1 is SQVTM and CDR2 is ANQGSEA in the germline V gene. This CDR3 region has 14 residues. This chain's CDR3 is CSVAETDINYGYTF. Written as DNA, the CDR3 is TGCAGCGTAGCCGAGACAGACATCAACTATGGCTACACCTTC.

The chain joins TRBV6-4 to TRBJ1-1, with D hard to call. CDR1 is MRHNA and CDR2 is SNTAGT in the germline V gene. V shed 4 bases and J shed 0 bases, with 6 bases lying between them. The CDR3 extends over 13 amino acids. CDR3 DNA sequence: TGTGCCAGCAGTGGTGAGGTGAACACTGAAGCTTTCTTT. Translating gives CASSGEVNTEAFF.

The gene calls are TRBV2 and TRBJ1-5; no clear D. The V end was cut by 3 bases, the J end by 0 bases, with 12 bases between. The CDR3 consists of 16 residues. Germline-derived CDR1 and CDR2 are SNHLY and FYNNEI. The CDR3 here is CASSERSGYSNQPQHF. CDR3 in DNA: TGTGCCAGCAGTGAGAGGTCCGGATATAGCAATCAGCCCCAGCATTTT. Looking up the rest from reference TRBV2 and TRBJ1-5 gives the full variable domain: EPEVTQTPSHQVTQMGQEVILRCVPISNHLYFYWYRQILGQKVEFLVSFYNNEISEKSEIFDDQFSVERPDGSNFTLKIRSTKLEDSAMYFCASSERSGYSNQPQHFGDGTRLSIL.

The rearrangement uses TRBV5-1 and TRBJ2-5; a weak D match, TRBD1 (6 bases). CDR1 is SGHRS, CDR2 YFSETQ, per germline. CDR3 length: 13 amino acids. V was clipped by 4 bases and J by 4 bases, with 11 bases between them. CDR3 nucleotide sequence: TGCGCCAGCAGCGATGGACAGAGAGAGACCCAGTACTTC. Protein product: CASSDGQRETQYF.

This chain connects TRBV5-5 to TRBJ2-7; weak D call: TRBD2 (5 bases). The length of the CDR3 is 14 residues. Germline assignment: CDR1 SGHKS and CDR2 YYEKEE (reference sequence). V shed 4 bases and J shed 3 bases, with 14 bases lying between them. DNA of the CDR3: TGTGCCAGCAGCATCGAAATAGGAGGCTACGAGCAGTACTTC. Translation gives CASSIEIGGYEQYF.

The CDR3 region is CASARGGGRWETQYF. As DNA, the CDR3 is TGCGCCAGCGCCCGGGGAGGCGGGAGGTGGGAGACCCAGTACTTC. This sequence joins TRBV4-3 and TRBJ2-5; TRBD2 matches at 8 bases. The CDR3 covers 15 residues. V lost 8 bases and J lost 5; bases outside the gene matches: 13. CDR1 and CDR2 (germline): LGHNA, YSLEER.

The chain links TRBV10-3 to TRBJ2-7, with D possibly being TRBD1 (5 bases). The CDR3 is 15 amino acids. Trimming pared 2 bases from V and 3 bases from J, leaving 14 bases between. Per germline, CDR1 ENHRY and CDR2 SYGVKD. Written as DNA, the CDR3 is TGTGCCATCAGTGAGACGAGCAGGGTAGGCTACGAGCAGTACTTC. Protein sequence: CAISETSRVGYEQYF.

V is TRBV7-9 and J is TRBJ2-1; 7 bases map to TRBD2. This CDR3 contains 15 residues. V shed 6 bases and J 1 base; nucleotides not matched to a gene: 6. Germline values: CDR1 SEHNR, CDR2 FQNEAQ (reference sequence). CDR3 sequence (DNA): TGTGCCAGCAGTTACTCGGGAGGTTCCTACAATGAGCAGTTCTTC. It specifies CASSYSGGSYNEQFF.

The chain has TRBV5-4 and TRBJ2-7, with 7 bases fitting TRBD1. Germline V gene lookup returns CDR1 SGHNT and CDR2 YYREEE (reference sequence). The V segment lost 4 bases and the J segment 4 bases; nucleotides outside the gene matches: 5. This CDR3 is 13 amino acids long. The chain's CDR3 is CASSPRDSYEQYF. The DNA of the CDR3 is TGTGCCAGCAGCCCCCGGGACAGTTACGAGCAGTACTTC. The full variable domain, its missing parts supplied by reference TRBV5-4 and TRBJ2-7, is ETGVTQSPTHLIKTRGQQVTLRCSSQSGHNTVSWYQQALGQGPQFIFQYYREEENGRGNFPPRFSGLQFPNYSSELNVNALELDDSALYLCASSPRDSYEQYFGPGTRLTVT.